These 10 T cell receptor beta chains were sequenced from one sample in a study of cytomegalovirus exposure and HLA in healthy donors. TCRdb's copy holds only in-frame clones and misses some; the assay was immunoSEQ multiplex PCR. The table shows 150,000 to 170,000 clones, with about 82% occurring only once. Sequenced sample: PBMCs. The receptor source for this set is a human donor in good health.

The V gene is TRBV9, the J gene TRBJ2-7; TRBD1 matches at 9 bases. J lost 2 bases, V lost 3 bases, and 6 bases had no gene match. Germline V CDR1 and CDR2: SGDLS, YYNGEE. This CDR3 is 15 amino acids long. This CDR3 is CASSGGQGIPYEQYF. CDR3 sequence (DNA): TGTGCCAGCAGCGGGGGACAGGGTATACCCTACGAGCAGTACTTC. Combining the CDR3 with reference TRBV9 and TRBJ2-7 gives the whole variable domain DSGVTQTPKHLITATGQRVTLRCSPRSGDLSVYWYQQSLDQGLQFLIQYYNGEERAKGNILERFSAQQFPDLHSELNLSSLELGDSALYFCASSGGQGIPYEQYFGPGTRLTVT.

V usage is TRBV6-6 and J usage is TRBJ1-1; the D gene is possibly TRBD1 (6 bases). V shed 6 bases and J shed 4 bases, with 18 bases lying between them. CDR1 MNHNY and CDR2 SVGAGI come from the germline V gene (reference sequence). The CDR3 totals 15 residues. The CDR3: CASRERGAVSTEAFF. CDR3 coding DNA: TGTGCCAGCAGGGAACGGGGGGCGGTCAGCACTGAAGCTTTCTTT.

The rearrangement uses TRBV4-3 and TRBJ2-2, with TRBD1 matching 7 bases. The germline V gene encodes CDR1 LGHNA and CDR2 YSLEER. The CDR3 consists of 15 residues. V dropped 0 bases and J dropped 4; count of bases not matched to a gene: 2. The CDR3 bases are TGCGCCAGCAGCCAAGAGACAGGGCTCACCGGGGAGCTGTTTTTT. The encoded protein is CASSQETGLTGELFF.

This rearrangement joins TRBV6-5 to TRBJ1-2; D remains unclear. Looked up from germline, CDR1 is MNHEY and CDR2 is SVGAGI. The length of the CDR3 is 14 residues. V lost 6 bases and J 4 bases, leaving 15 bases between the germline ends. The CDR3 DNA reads TGTGCCAGCAGGCGGGAGCCGGGGTCCTATGGCTACACCTTC. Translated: CASRREPGSYGYTF.

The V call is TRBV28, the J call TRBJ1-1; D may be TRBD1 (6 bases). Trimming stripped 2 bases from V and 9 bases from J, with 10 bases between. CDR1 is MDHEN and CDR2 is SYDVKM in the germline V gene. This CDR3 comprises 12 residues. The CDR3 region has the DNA TGTGCCAGCAGTTTAAGGGGGTTTAAAGCTTTCTTT. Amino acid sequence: CASSLRGFKAFF.

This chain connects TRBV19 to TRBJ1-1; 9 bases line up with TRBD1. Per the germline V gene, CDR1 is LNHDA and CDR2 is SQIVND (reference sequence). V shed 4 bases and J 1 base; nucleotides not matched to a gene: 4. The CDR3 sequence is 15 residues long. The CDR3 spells CASSRDRDGNTEAFF. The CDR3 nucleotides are TGTGCCAGTAGTAGGGACAGGGACGGGAACACTGAAGCTTTCTTT.

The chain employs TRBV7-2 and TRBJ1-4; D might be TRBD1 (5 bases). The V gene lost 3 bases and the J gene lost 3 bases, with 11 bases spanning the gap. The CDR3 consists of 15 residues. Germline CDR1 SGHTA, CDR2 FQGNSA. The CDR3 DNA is TGTGCCAGCAGCTTTCGGGGGAGGTCTAATGAAAAACTGTTTTTT. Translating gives CASSFRGRSNEKLFF.

The CDR3 loop is CASSESPYGTEAFF. The CDR3 DNA reads as TGTGCCAGCAGTGAATCCCCGTACGGGACTGAAGCTTTCTTT. The V call is TRBV6-1, the J call TRBJ1-1, with D unclear. The V gene lost 2 bases and the J gene lost 5 bases, with 12 bases spanning the gap. Germline CDR1 MNHNS, CDR2 SASEGT. The CDR3 has 14 residues.

The CDR3 sequence: CATSREVRGTGELFF. The CDR3 nucleotides are TGTGCCACCAGCAGAGAGGTCAGGGGCACCGGGGAGCTGTTTTTT. V is TRBV15 and J is TRBJ2-2; a possible D gene is TRBD1 (6 bases). V was pared by 0 bases and J by 4 bases, with 9 bases between. This CDR3 comprises 15 residues. The V gene's germline CDR1 is LNHNV and CDR2 YYDKDF (reference sequence).

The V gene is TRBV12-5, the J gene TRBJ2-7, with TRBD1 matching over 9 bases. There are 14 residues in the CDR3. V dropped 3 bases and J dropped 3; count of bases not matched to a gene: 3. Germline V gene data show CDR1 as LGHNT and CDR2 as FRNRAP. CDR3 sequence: CASGFTGGNYEQYF. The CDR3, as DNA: TGTGCTAGTGGTTTCACAGGGGGCAACTACGAGCAGTACTTC.